These 30 T cell receptor beta chains share one sample of origin, sequenced in a study of metastatic and nonmetastatic thyroid tumors. Via MiXCR, TCRdb re-called the PCR reads. This sample has tens of thousands of clones, with roughly 25% found just once. Thyroid surgery was preceded by no treatment in any patient. What was sequenced was blood. The source is a female donor with papillary thyroid cancer or a benign thyroid nodule (not recorded which). Some clones in this sample may be carry-over from other donors' samples.

This clone was counted at least ten times. The genes are TRBV5-8 and TRBJ2-1; D might be TRBD1 or TRBD2, each matching 5 bases. V lost 3 bases, J lost 5 bases, and 9 bases lay in between. Germline V gives CDR1 SGHTS, CDR2 YDEGEE. The CDR3 is 13 residues long. This chain's CDR3 is CASSWDANNEQFF. CDR3 DNA: TGTGCCAGCAGCTGGGACGCTAACAATGAGCAGTTCTTC.

This sequence joins TRBV5-8 and TRBJ1-5, with D possibly TRBD1 on 5 matching bases. CDR3 length: 15 amino acids. Trimming removed 1 base at V and 6 bases at J, with 14 bases between. In germline, CDR1 is SGHTS, CDR2 YDEGEE. In DNA form, the CDR3 reads TGTGCCAGCAGCTTGAGACAGCGGGTTCGTCAGCCCCAGCATTTT. Its protein is CASSLRQRVRQPQHF.

V usage is TRBV6-1 and J usage is TRBJ2-7; 9 bases agree with TRBD2. This CDR3 is 14 amino acids long. After removal of 5 bases from V and 7 bases from J, the junction contained 9 bases not matched to a gene. The germline V gene encodes CDR1 MNHNS and CDR2 SASEGT. This CDR3 is CASSSSGEAGEQYF. In nucleotides, the CDR3 is TGTGCCAGCAGTTCTAGCGGGGAGGCGGGAGAGCAGTACTTC.

The V call is TRBV12-3 or TRBV12-4, the J call TRBJ2-1; D gene uncertain. This CDR3 region has 11 residues. Trimming removed 5 bases from V and 8 bases from J, with 7 bases in between. CDR3 bases: TGTGCCAGCAGTCGGTTCGATGAGCAGTTCTTC. The encoded protein is CASSRFDEQFF.

The V gene is TRBV28, the J gene TRBJ2-5, with 8 nucleotides matching TRBD1. V lost 4 bases to trimming and J lost 5 bases; unmatched junction nucleotides: 6. This CDR3 spans 14 amino acids. From germline, CDR1 is MDHEN and CDR2 SYDVKM. CDR3: CASSSTRGRETQYF. For the CDR3, the DNA is TGTGCCAGCAGTTCCACCAGGGGGCGGGAGACCCAGTACTTC.

There are many counts of this clone. The chain combines TRBV7-9 with TRBJ2-1; 7 nucleotides match TRBD2. V shed 3 bases, J shed 8 bases, and the junction held 1 base outside the gene matches. Germline V lookup: CDR1 SEHNR, CDR2 FQNEAQ (reference sequence). The CDR3 length is 12 residues. CDR3 sequence reads: CASSLGGDEQFF. The CDR3 coding sequence is TGTGCCAGCAGCTTGGGAGGGGATGAGCAGTTCTTC.

This clone occurred many times. The J gene is TRBJ1-5, the V gene TRBV3-1; possible D gene TRBD1, 5 bases. The germline V gene encodes CDR1 LGHDT and CDR2 YNNKEL (reference sequence). This CDR3 region has 14 residues. Trimming stripped 3 bases from V and 5 bases from J, with 11 bases between. The CDR3 DNA follows: TGTGCCAGCAGCCACGGGGGAACGGATCAGCCCCAGCATTTT. Protein: CASSHGGTDQPQHF.

The DNA for the CDR3 is TGTGCCAGCCAAGGGGGGGGCGGAGAGACCCAGTACTTC. The encoded protein is CASQGGGGETQYF. This chain links TRBV6-1 with TRBJ2-5; the D gene is possibly TRBD2 (7 bases). The ends were cut back, 8 bases at V and 4 bases at J, with 14 bases in the middle. This CDR3 has 13 amino acids. Germline V gene lookup returns CDR1 MNHNS and CDR2 SASEGT.

This clone showed up many times. Other DNA sequences in the sample encode the same CDR3. The gene calls are TRBV5-1 and TRBJ2-1, with 8 bases identical to TRBD1. The CDR3 is 20 residues long. V dropped 1 base and J dropped 4; count of bases not matched to a gene: 19. Germline CDR1 and CDR2: SGHRS and YFSETQ. The chain's CDR3 is CASSLPEPGQAPYQYNEQFF. The CDR3, as DNA: TGCGCCAGCAGCTTGCCGGAACCGGGACAGGCACCATATCAATACAATGAGCAGTTCTTC.

The genes are TRBV28 and TRBJ1-2; D is ambiguous. CDR3 length: 12 residues. The germline V gene has CDR1 MDHEN and CDR2 SYDVKM. Trimming left V 5 bases short and J 14 bases short, with 18 bases between. CDR3 region: CASSRAPWRNTF. The CDR3 DNA is TGTGCCAGCAGTCGGGCCCCATGGCGGAATACCTTC.

This clone was observed a few times. The rearrangement uses TRBV15 and TRBJ1-5; D may be TRBD1 (6 bases). This CDR3 is built from 15 residues. Trimming took off 7 bases at V and 1 base at J, with 14 bases between the two ends. Germline V gene sequence: CDR1 LNHNV, CDR2 YYDKDF (reference sequence). The CDR3 region has the DNA TGTGCCACCATAGAGGGTCAGGGGAGCAATCAGCCCCAGCATTTT. As protein: CATIEGQGSNQPQHF.

This clone was seen many times. The rearrangement uses TRBV27 and TRBJ1-6; 7 nucleotides line up with TRBD1. CDR1 and CDR2 (germline): MNHEY, SMNVEV (reference sequence). The V gene end was trimmed by 4 bases and the J gene end by 9 bases; junction bases not matched to a gene: 15. The CDR3 runs 17 residues. Here the CDR3 DNA reads TGTGCCAGCAGTTCAGGGACAGTGTCCGCGGGGGGTTCACCCCTCCACTTT. This codes for CASSSGTVSAGGSPLHF.

This chain connects TRBV27 to TRBJ1-3, with a tentative D call TRBD1 (6 bases). Germline lookup yields CDR1 MNHEY and CDR2 SMNVEV (reference sequence). This CDR3 contains 15 residues. The germline V and J ends were trimmed by 3 bases and 0 bases, with 9 bases remaining between them. The DNA for the CDR3 is TGTGCCAGCAGTTTGACAGGCAGCTCTGGAAACACCATATATTTT. Residues: CASSLTGSSGNTIYF.

This clone was counted between two and nine times. The chain has TRBV7-9 and TRBJ1-1; D may be TRBD1 (5 bases). V was pared by 5 bases and J by 5 bases, with 9 bases between. Germline V CDR1 and CDR2: SEHNR, FQNEAQ (reference sequence). The CDR3 has 12 amino acids. CDR3 sequence (DNA): TGTGCCAGCAGCCTCAGACAGACTGAAGCTTTCTTT. This translates into CASSLRQTEAFF.

This clone was counted between two and nine times. The chain recombines TRBV28 with TRBJ1-6; D remains unclear. V dropped 3 bases and J dropped 19 bases, with 22 bases sitting between them. Looked up from germline, CDR1 is MDHEN and CDR2 is SYDVKM. The CDR3 is made up of 14 amino acids. The CDR3 reads CASSFWVENSPIHF. Here the CDR3 DNA reads TGTGCCAGCAGTTTCTGGGTAGAGAATTCACCCATACACTTT.

This clone has a count of ten or more. The chain employs TRBV5-1 and TRBJ2-7; 10 bases are shared with TRBD2. The CDR3 contains 18 residues. The germline gives CDR1 SGHRS, CDR2 YFSETQ. V lost 3 bases to trimming and J lost 0 bases; unmatched junction nucleotides: 12. In DNA, the CDR3 is TGCGCCAGCAGCTGGGATGTAGCGGGAGGTAAGAGCTCCTACGAGCAGTACTTC. This codes for CASSWDVAGGKSSYEQYF. Looking up the rest from reference TRBV5-1 and TRBJ2-7 gives the full variable domain: KAGVTQTPRYLIKTRGQQVTLSCSPISGHRSVSWYQQTPGQGLQFLFEYFSETQRNKGNFPGRFSGRQFSNSRSEMNVSTLELGDSALYLCASSWDVAGGKSSYEQYFGPGTRLTVT.

This clone was detected many times. V is TRBV7-9 and J is TRBJ1-3; no firm D call. The germline V gene has CDR1 SEHNR and CDR2 FQNEAQ (reference sequence). The CDR3 extends over 12 amino acids. V shed 2 bases and J shed 7 bases, with 6 bases lying between them. CDR3 DNA sequence: TGTGCCAGCAGCTTATCGGAGAACACCATATATTTT. It translates to CASSLSENTIYF.

This clone was seen ten or more times. The rearrangement uses TRBV19 and TRBJ1-5; possibly TRBD1 for D (6 bases). CDR1 LNHDA and CDR2 SQIVND come from the germline V gene (reference sequence). The length of the CDR3 is 14 residues. Trimming shortened V by 6 bases and J by 7 bases, and 16 bases separated the two germline ends. CDR3 sequence reads: CASSTRGAGQPQHF. CDR3 nucleotides: TGTGCCAGTAGCACTCGGGGGGCGGGACAGCCCCAGCATTTT.

The chain has TRBV15 and TRBJ2-2; 8 positions match TRBD1. The germline gives CDR1 LNHNV, CDR2 YYDKDF (reference sequence). J lost 6 bases, V lost 4 bases, and 7 bases had no gene match. The CDR3 loop spans 15 amino acids. The CDR3 region has the DNA TGTGCCACCAGCACCGACAGGGGAGTTGCCGGGGAGCTGTTTTTT. This codes for CATSTDRGVAGELFF.

This clone was observed at least ten times. This chain uses TRBV6-6 with TRBJ1-5, with 9 nucleotides matching TRBD1. There are 15 residues in the CDR3. CDR1 is MNHNY, CDR2 SVGAGI, per germline (reference sequence). The ends lost 2 bases at V and 2 bases at J; junction bases unmatched: 1. Written as DNA, the CDR3 is TGTGCCAGCAGTTACCGACAGGGGGGCAATCAGCCCCAGCATTTT. Its protein is CASSYRQGGNQPQHF.

This chain's CDR3 is CASSEGSVSRSYYQYF. For the CDR3, the DNA is TGTGCCAGCAGTGAAGGTTCTGTGTCCCGGTCCTACTATCAGTACTTC. The chain carries TRBV2 and TRBJ2-7; the D is unclear. Per germline, CDR1 SNHLY and CDR2 FYNNEI. The CDR3 sequence is 16 residues long. With 1 base removed from V and 10 bases from J, the gap between germline ends came to 23 bases.

This clone showed up many times. The chain combines TRBV3-1 with TRBJ1-3; D gene unclear. The CDR3 extends over 15 amino acids. The V gene's germline CDR1 is LGHDT and CDR2 YNNKEL (reference sequence). Deletions cut 4 bases from V and 0 bases from J, with 10 bases between. CDR3 sequence: CASSRSVRSGNTIYF. For the CDR3, the DNA is TGTGCCAGCAGCCGATCCGTACGCTCTGGAAACACCATATATTTT.

This rearrangement joins TRBV20-1 to TRBJ2-1, with D possibly matching TRBD1 (6 bases). The CDR3 extends over 15 amino acids. Germline lookup yields CDR1 DFQATT and CDR2 SNEGSKA (reference sequence). V lost 5 bases to trimming and J lost 1 base, with 15 bases between them. In DNA, the CDR3 is TGCAGTGCTTCTACAGGGCTTGAGTCCTACAATGAGCAGTTCTTC. Its translation is CSASTGLESYNEQFF.

This clone was counted ten times or more. The same CDR3 also results from other DNA sequences found in this sample. The V and J genes are TRBV5-1 and TRBJ2-7; TRBD1 matches at 9 bases. Germline V gives CDR1 SGHRS, CDR2 YFSETQ. CDR3 size: 14 residues. Unmatched junction bases numbered 6, after V lost 2 bases and J lost 6 bases. CDR3: CASSLGDRASEQYF. CDR3 coding DNA: TGCGCCAGCAGCTTAGGGGACAGGGCCTCCGAGCAGTACTTC. The full variable domain, with the rest looked up from reference TRBV5-1 and TRBJ2-7, is KAGVTQTPRYLIKTRGQQVTLSCSPISGHRSVSWYQQTPGQGLQFLFEYFSETQRNKGNFPGRFSGRQFSNSRSEMNVSTLELGDSALYLCASSLGDRASEQYFGPGTRLTVT.

The chain is built from TRBV28 and TRBJ2-5; 10 bases match TRBD1. Germline values: CDR1 MDHEN, CDR2 SYDVKM. V shed 3 bases and J 1 base; nucleotides not matched to a gene: 11. This CDR3 has 18 residues. CDR3 protein: CASSFETGGGATQETQYF. In nucleotides, the CDR3 is TGTGCCAGCAGTTTTGAGACAGGGGGCGGCGCGACCCAAGAGACCCAGTACTTC.

This clone was found many times. The chain joins TRBV11-2 to TRBJ2-2; a weak D match, TRBD1 (5 bases). V gave up 8 bases and J gave up 6 bases, with 19 bases separating them. The V gene's germline CDR1 is SGHAT and CDR2 FQNNGV. The length of the CDR3 is 15 residues. This chain's CDR3 is CASRTRAHFPGELFF. CDR3 in DNA: TGTGCCAGCCGGACCAGGGCGCATTTCCCCGGGGAGCTGTTTTTT.

This clone was counted only a few times. A junction end diverges from the germline sequence, so it may reflect a read error. The rearrangement joins TRBV12-3 or TRBV12-4 to TRBJ1-1; D is undetermined. This CDR3 has 13 residues. CDR3 protein: CSSRRNPSTESFF. DNA for the CDR3: TGTTCCAGCAGAAGGAATCCGAGCACTGAATCTTTCTTT.

This clone was seen at least ten times. V and J are TRBV10-3 and TRBJ2-1, with TRBD2 as a possible D gene (6 bases). Germline V CDR1 and CDR2: ENHRY, SYGVKD. Trimming left V 3 bases short and J 2 bases short, with 14 bases between. The CDR3 extends over 16 amino acids. The CDR3 nucleotides are TGTGCCATCAGTGATGGAGGGCGGTCCGCCTACAATGAGCAGTTCTTC. Translated, it gives CAISDGGRSAYNEQFF.

The rearrangement joins TRBV6-1 to TRBJ2-1; 15 bases agree with TRBD2. Trimming removed 4 bases from V and 6 bases from J; junction bases left unmatched: 1. CDR3 length equals 15 residues. Per the germline V gene, CDR1 is MNHNS and CDR2 is SASEGT. The CDR3 protein is CASSGTSGGANEQFF. In DNA, the CDR3 is TGTGCCAGCAGTGGGACTAGCGGGGGGGCCAATGAGCAGTTCTTC.

This rearrangement joins TRBV6-1 to TRBJ2-7; D is perhaps TRBD2 (6 bases). The germline gives CDR1 MNHNS, CDR2 SASEGT. The CDR3 spans 13 residues. Trimming cost V 5 bases and J 3 bases, with 11 bases left between them. DNA for the CDR3: TGTGCCAGCAGTCCGGACTACGGCTACGAGCAGTACTTC. Translated: CASSPDYGYEQYF.